The 3 T cell receptor beta chains below were found in one sample sequenced in a study of tumor-infiltrating lymphocytes in oesophageal squamous cell carcinoma. MiXCR was run by TCRdb on the PCR reads, yielding one entry per CDR3 protein. The table includes about 23,000 distinct CDR3 sequences, more than 30% detected once. The sequenced material came from esophageal tumor tissue. The receptors stem from a male donor with esophageal squamous cell carcinoma.

This clonotype was seen many times. The genes are TRBV6-1 and TRBJ2-3; 12 bases agree with TRBD1. The CDR3 covers 17 residues. The J segment lost 4 bases and the V segment lost 6 bases, leaving 11 bases of the junction unmatched. Germline values: CDR1 MNHNS, CDR2 SASEGT. The CDR3 sequence: CASSRLPGQGASDTQYF. The CDR3 nucleotides read TGTGCCAGCAGCCGTCTCCCGGGACAGGGGGCATCAGATACGCAGTATTTT.

This clonotype was counted at least ten times. The rearrangement links TRBV28 to TRBJ1-4, with TRBD1 as a possible D gene (6 bases). This CDR3 region has 16 residues. Germline lookup yields CDR1 MDHEN and CDR2 SYDVKM. Trimming shortened V by 6 bases and J by 7 bases, and 21 bases separated the two germline ends. The CDR3 bases are TGTGCCAGCAGCCAGCTTGACTGGGGGGGCGGTGAAAAACTGTTTTTT. It yields the protein CASSQLDWGGGEKLFF.

At least ten counts were recorded for this clonotype. The chain combines TRBV7-9 with TRBJ2-2, with TRBD1 matching 7 bases. CDR3 length equals 13 residues. After removal of 5 bases from V and 9 bases from J, the junction contained 6 bases not matched to a gene. Germline lookup yields CDR1 SEHNR and CDR2 FQNEAQ (reference sequence). DNA of the CDR3: TGTGCCAGCAGCCTTGACAGGGACCGGGAGCTGTTTTTT. Translating gives CASSLDRDRELFF.